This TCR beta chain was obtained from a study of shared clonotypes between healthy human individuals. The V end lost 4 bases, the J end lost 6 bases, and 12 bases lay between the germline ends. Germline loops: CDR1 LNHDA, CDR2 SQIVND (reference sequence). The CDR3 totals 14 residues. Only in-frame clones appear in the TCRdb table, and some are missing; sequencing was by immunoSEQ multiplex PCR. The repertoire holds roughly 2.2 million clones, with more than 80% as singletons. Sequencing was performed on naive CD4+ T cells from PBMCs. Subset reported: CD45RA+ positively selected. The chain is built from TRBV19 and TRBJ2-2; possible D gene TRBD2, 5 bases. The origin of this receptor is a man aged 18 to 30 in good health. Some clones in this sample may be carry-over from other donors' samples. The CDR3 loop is CASSTPSGAGELFF. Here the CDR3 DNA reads TGTGCCAGTAGTACCCCCTCCGGGGCCGGGGAGCTGTTTTTT.